The rows below give T cell receptor beta chains drawn from one sample of a study of T-cell memory formation after mild COVID-19. TCRdb re-analysed the 5' RACE reads in MiXCR, keeping a single row per CDR3 protein. The top ten clones hold roughly two fifths of a sample with about 110,000 distinct CDR3 sequences, over 20% of them seen once. Sequenced: PBMCs or a T cell subset sorted from them (not recorded which). The receptor source for this set is a man in his late teens or twenties who had mild COVID-19 (a few samples of this study predate the infection). Cell type and time point are not known. The conserved cysteine and the conserved F or W are not part of the CDR3 here.

V,J,CDR3
TRBV14,TRBJ2-1,ASSHGGYNEQF
TRBV7-6,TRBJ2-2,ASSFVYTGELF
TRBV6-1,TRBJ2-1,ASNLAGFSYNEQF
TRBV20-1,TRBJ1-1,SARDLKGPDTEAF
TRBV12-3/TRBV12-4,TRBJ2-2,ASSIRDTYTGELF
TRBV6-2/TRBV6-3,TRBJ2-1,ASRKRGDARGEQF
TRBV12-3/TRBV12-4,TRBJ1-1,ASSVTGTAMNTEAF
TRBV12-3/TRBV12-4,TRBJ2-3,ASSPTYGNTDTQY
TRBV4-3,TRBJ2-1,ASSQDGRGSNEQF
TRBV4-1,TRBJ1-1,ASRTPGQGNTEAF
TRBV11-3,TRBJ2-1,ASSPSGTYNEQF
TRBV7-9,TRBJ2-7,ASSSGTSEVSYEQY
TRBV9,TRBJ2-1,ASSVGGGANREQF
TRBV2,TRBJ2-7,ASTRRRSRTEGDEQY
TRBV19,TRBJ2-1,ASSKNEQF
TRBV19,TRBJ1-1,ASSTQILDRATEAF
TRBV7-6,TRBJ2-7,ASSSGTRPNEQY
TRBV29-1,TRBJ2-7,SVEDPGTGRYEQY
TRBV7-3,TRBJ2-1,ASSSWARGYNEQF
TRBV9,TRBJ2-7,ASSPESHEQY
TRBV11-2,TRBJ2-2,ASSLGPTSVFTGELF
TRBV20-1,TRBJ2-2,SAVWGEDTGELF
TRBV7-2,TRBJ1-5,ASSSGALAQH
TRBV15,TRBJ2-2,ATSRDLPGQGIGELF